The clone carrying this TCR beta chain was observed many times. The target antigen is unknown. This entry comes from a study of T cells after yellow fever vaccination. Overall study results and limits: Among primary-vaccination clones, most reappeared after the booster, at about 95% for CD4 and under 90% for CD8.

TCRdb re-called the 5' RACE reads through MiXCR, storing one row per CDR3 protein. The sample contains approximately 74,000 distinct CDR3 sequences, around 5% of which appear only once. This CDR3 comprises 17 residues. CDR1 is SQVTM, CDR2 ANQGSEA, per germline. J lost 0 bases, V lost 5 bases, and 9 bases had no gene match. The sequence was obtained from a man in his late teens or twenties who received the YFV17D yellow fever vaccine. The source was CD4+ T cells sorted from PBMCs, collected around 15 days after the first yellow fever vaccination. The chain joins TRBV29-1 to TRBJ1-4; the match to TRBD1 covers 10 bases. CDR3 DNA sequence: TGCAGCGTTACGGGACAGGGGTCCTCTGCAACTAATGAAAAACTGTTTTTT. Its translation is CSVTGQGSSATNEKLFF.